Reported below is one TCR beta chain. Its antigen is as yet unknown. Just one base apart from a much larger clone, this may be a read error. The second PCR ran about 6 to 12 cycles with a sample-barcoded 5' primer and J-beta primers. Each cDNA molecule, via a template-switch adaptor with 12 random nucleotides, was tagged. Using its own MiXCR run on the 5' RACE reads, TCRdb lists one record per CDR3 protein. The data show around 670,000 distinct CDR3 sequences, around 31% seen once. This specimen belongs to a study of blood T cells in healthy people across ages. Findings and caveats of the study: Greater diversity and more naive CD4+ cells were seen in long-lived donors than in aged donors. Observed TCR beta diversity per million T cells went down as age went up. This fall followed a roughly linear course with age.

Sequencing input: blood. The sequence derives from a woman older than 75 in good health.

The CDR3, as DNA: TGTGCCAGCAGCCCGGGGGGCCAGCCCCAGTATTTT. Protein sequence: CASSPGGQPQYF. The rearrangement joins TRBV7-9 to TRBJ1-5; D perhaps matches TRBD2 (7 bases). Near its end, the DNA agrees better with TRBJ2-3, so the J call may be wrong. Germline CDR1 reads SEHNR; CDR2 reads FQNEAQ (reference sequence). The CDR3 runs to 12 residues.